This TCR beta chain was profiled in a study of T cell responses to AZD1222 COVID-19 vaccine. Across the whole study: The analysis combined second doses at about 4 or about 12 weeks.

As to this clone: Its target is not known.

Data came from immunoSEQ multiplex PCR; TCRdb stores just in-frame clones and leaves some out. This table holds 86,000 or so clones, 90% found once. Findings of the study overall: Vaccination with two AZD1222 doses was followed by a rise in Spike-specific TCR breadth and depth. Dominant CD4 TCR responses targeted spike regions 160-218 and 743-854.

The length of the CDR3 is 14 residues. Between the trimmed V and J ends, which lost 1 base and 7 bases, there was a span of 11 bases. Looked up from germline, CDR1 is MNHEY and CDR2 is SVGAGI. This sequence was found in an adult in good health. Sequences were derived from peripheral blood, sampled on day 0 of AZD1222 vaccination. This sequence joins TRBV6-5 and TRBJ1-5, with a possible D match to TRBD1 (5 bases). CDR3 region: CASSYFSGSQPQHF. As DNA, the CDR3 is TGTGCCAGCAGTTACTTTTCAGGGAGCCAGCCCCAGCATTTT.